These T cell receptor beta chains were read from a single sample in a study of blood T cell repertoires in COVID-19. Clones were read by immunoSEQ multiplex PCR, and TCRdb kept only the in-frame ones, dropping some. The sample holds 150,000 or so clones; around 76% are singletons and the top ten take roughly 9.1%. Sequencing used peripheral blood. The receptors originated from a woman in her 70s with acute or convalescent COVID-19. The CDR3 runs from the conserved cysteine through the conserved F or W. The D gene is left open where the match is weak. Clone size, where shown, is once, few, many, or a class for clones that have expanded.

>NA|TRBV3-1/TRBV3-2|TRBD2|TRBJ2-7
TGTGCCAGCAGCCAAGACGCCTTGGCGGGGGGATACGAGCAGTACTTC
CASSQDALAGGYEQYF
>NA|TRBV6-5|NA|TRBJ1-6
TGTGCCAGCAGTCGGTTGGGCGGGGATTCACCCCTCCACTTT
CASSRLGGDSPLHF
>NA|TRBV6-2/TRBV6-3|NA|TRBJ2-1
TGTGCCAGCAGTACCCACTTGAGCGTGTACAATGAGCAGTTCTTC
CASSTHLSVYNEQFF
>NA|TRBV5-4|TRBD2|TRBJ2-2
TGTGCCAGCAGCTCGAGGACTAGCGGGCGTTACACCGGGGAGCTGTTTTTT
CASSSRTSGRYTGELFF
>NA|TRBV7-8|TRBD1|TRBJ2-1
TGTGCCAGCAGCCATGACAGGGACAATGAGCAGTTCTTC
CASSHDRDNEQFF
>NA|TRBV19|TRBD1|TRBJ1-2
TGTGCCAGTAGTGGACAGGGTGACTATGGCTACACCTTC
CASSGQGDYGYTF
>NA|TRBV28|TRBD1|TRBJ1-4
TGTGCCAGCAGTTCCCACCGGGACAGGGGGCCTCTAAAGGAAAAACTGTTTTTT
CASSSHRDRGPLKEKLFF
>once|TRBV11-3|TRBD1|TRBJ1-4
TGTGCCAGCAGCTTTGCACAGGGGGCAGGATGGGAAAAACTGTTTTTT
CASSFAQGAGWEKLFF
>NA|TRBV10-3|NA|TRBJ2-3
TGTGCCATCAGTGAGTCGATGGACTCTAGCACAGATACGCAGTATTTT
CAISESMDSSTDTQYF
>NA|TRBV7-9|TRBD1|TRBJ1-4
TGTGCCAGCAGCTTAGCCGGGACAGGCATGGAAAAACTGTTTTTT
CASSLAGTGMEKLFF
>NA|TRBV5-1|TRBD2|TRBJ2-7
TGCGCCAGCAGCAAGACTAGCGGGGGGTTCTACGAGCAGTACTTC
CASSKTSGGFYEQYF
>NA|TRBV9|TRBD1|TRBJ2-1
TGTGCCAGCAGCGTAGTGGGGGACAGCGCCTACAATGAGCAGTTCTTC
CASSVVGDSAYNEQFF
>NA|TRBV6-2/TRBV6-3|NA|TRBJ2-5
TGTGCCAGCAGTTACCGACAGGCCGTAGGGGAGACCCAGTACTTC
CASSYRQAVGETQYF
>NA|TRBV7-9|NA|TRBJ1-1
TGTGCCAGCAGCGGGCAGGGACTTGAAGCTTTCTTT
CASSGQGLEAFF
>few|TRBV9|TRBD2|TRBJ2-2
TGTGCCAGCAGCGTAGGCGGGGGGCAGGCCGGGGAGCTGTTTTTT
CASSVGGGQAGELFF
>NA|TRBV6-5|TRBD1|TRBJ2-2
TGTGCCAGCCGATCCGGGACAGGGACCGGGGAGCTGTTTTTT
CASRSGTGTGELFF
>NA|TRBV27|NA|TRBJ1-5
TGTGCCAGCAGTCCCCTTTTGACAGGATTCAATCAGCCCCAGCATTTT
CASSPLLTGFNQPQHF
>once|TRBV10-2|NA|TRBJ2-4
TGCGCCAGCAAGCCGCAGGATTCCAAAAACATTCAGTACTTC
CASKPQDSKNIQYF
>few|TRBV5-5|TRBD1|TRBJ1-1
TGTGCCAGCAGCTCCCCGGGACAGGGCCCAATCGTGACTTTCTTT
CASSSPGQGPIVTFF
>NA|TRBV5-6|TRBD1|TRBJ2-1
TGTGCCAGCAGCTCCGGACAGGGGCTATACAATGAGCAGTTCTTC
CASSSGQGLYNEQFF
>NA|TRBV9|TRBD2|TRBJ2-3
TGTGCCAGCAGCGTAGGGTCCGCCGCGGGAGGTAGCACAGATACGCAGTATTTT
CASSVGSAAGGSTDTQYF
>NA|TRBV7-6|NA|TRBJ2-5
TGTGCCAGCGCTACCGGGGGAAGGGCCCAAGAGACCCAGTACTTC
CASATGGRAQETQYF
>NA|TRBV4-1|TRBD2|TRBJ2-1
TGCGCCAGCAGCCAAGAAATAGCGGGAGGCCTCCGCAATGAGCAGTTCTTC
CASSQEIAGGLRNEQFF
>NA|TRBV6-4|TRBD1|TRBJ1-1
TGTGCCAGCAGGAGACAGGGCACGAACACTGAAGCTTTCTTT
CASRRQGTNTEAFF
>NA|TRBV5-6|NA|TRBJ1-2
TGTGCCAGCAGCAGAACAGGGATACGCTACACCTTC
CASSRTGIRYTF
>NA|TRBV19|NA|TRBJ1-4
TGTGCCAGTAGTATGGGCCAGGGGGAAAAACTGTTTTTT
CASSMGQGEKLFF
>once|TRBV5-4|NA|TRBJ2-3
TGTGCCAGCAGCTTGGAACGTCGGTCCACAGATACGCAGTATTTT
CASSLERRSTDTQYF
>NA|TRBV9|NA|TRBJ1-5
TGTGCCAGCAGCTCTAGACCCGATCAGCCCCAGCATTTT
CASSSRPDQPQHF
>few|TRBV6-5|NA|TRBJ1-5
TGTGCCAGCAGTTACGCAGGCGGCAATCAGCCCCAGCATTTT
CASSYAGGNQPQHF
>NA|TRBV4-1|NA|TRBJ2-1
TGCGCCAGCAGCCGCCTATATCCGTCGGACAATGAGCAGTTCTTC
CASSRLYPSDNEQFF
>NA|TRBV18|NA|TRBJ1-1
TGTGCCAGCAGCGGGGGGGTGAACACTGAAGCTTTCTTT
CASSGGVNTEAFF
>NA|TRBV2|NA|TRBJ2-4
TGTGCCAGCAGCCTGAGGGAACCCCTAGCCAAAAACATTCAGTACTTC
CASSLREPLAKNIQYF
>NA|TRBV28|TRBD1|TRBJ1-1
TGTGCCAGCAGTTTGACAGGGGGCACTGAAGCTTTCTTT
CASSLTGGTEAFF
>once|TRBV28|NA|TRBJ1-2
TGTGCCAGCAGTTTAAATCAGGGTGGCGGCTACACCTTC
CASSLNQGGGYTF
>NA|TRBV6-5|NA|TRBJ1-1
TGTGCCAGCAGTCTCCTATGGTTGAACACTGAAGCTTTCTTT
CASSLLWLNTEAFF
>NA|TRBV19|TRBD2|TRBJ2-3
TGTGCCAGTAGTGCACCGACTAGCGGGAAGAGGGATACGCAGTATTTT
CASSAPTSGKRDTQYF
>few|TRBV24-1|TRBD2|TRBJ2-7
TGTGCCACCAGTTCGTGGGGGGGGTCCCGCTACGAGCAGTACTTC
CATSSWGGSRYEQYF
>once|TRBV4-3|NA|TRBJ2-7
TGCGCCAGCAGCCTTGGCGGGGGCAACTACGAGCAGTACTTC
CASSLGGGNYEQYF
>NA|TRBV6-1|TRBD2|TRBJ2-5
TGTGCCAGCAGTGATCCCATAGCGGGGGGGGCGGAGACCCAGTACTTC
CASSDPIAGGAETQYF
>NA|TRBV6-2/TRBV6-3|NA|TRBJ1-1
TGTGCCAGCAGTTACTCGGGGGCTACGACTGAAGCTTTCTTT
CASSYSGATTEAFF
>NA|TRBV18|TRBD1|TRBJ2-1
TGTGCCAGCTCACGAGACCAGGGACAGGGGAAGTACAATGAGCAGTTCTTC
CASSRDQGQGKYNEQFF
>NA|TRBV10-3|NA|TRBJ1-3
TGTGCCATCAGTGAGTCGGGGGGGGTTGTTGCCGCCCGACGGGCCCTCTCTGGAAACACCATATATTTT
CAISESGGVVAARRALSGNTIYF
>NA|TRBV7-9|NA|TRBJ2-5
TGTGCCAGCAGCTCCGAAGAGACCCAGTACTTC
CASSSEETQYF
>NA|TRBV15|NA|TRBJ2-5
TGTGCCACCAGCAGAGGGGCCCAAGAGACCCAGTACTTC
CATSRGAQETQYF
>NA|TRBV7-2|NA|TRBJ2-1
TGTGCCAGCAGCTTAGTAGGAGGAGGGATATACAATGAGCAGTTCTTC
CASSLVGGGIYNEQFF
>NA|TRBV11-2|TRBD2|TRBJ2-1
TGTGCCAGCAGCTTAGGGGGTGGTCGCGGGAGGATCCAATACAATGAGCAGTTCTTC
CASSLGGGRGRIQYNEQFF
>NA|TRBV5-1|TRBD1|TRBJ1-2
TGCGCCAGCAGCTTAATGACAGGGGGCTCTTATGGCTACACCTTC
CASSLMTGGSYGYTF
>NA|TRBV29-1|NA|TRBJ1-5
TGCAGCGTTCAGGGAAATACCAATCAGCCCCAGCATTTT
CSVQGNTNQPQHF
>NA|TRBV19|NA|TRBJ1-4
TGTGCCAGTAGTAGTACAGGGTACTTCGAAAAACTGTTTTTT
CASSSTGYFEKLFF
>NA|TRBV5-3|TRBD1|TRBJ1-1
TGTGCCAGAAGCGCGAGACAGGGGGTCGGGGACACTGAAGCTTTCTTT
CARSARQGVGDTEAFF
>NA|TRBV4-1|NA|TRBJ1-1
TGCGCCAGCAGCCAAGATGCCGCCAGGGCAACTGAAGCTTTCTTT
CASSQDAARATEAFF
>NA|TRBV19|NA|TRBJ1-5
TGTGCCAGTAGTATTGGGCGCGGGGGGACCGAACCTCAGCCCCAGCATTTT
CASSIGRGGTEPQPQHF
>once|TRBV29-1|TRBD2|TRBJ2-1
TGCAGCGTTGAAAACTTAGCGGGGGACTATGAGCAGTTCTTC
CSVENLAGDYEQFF
>few|TRBV5-5|NA|TRBJ1-1
TGTGCCAGCAGCTTGGAGGAAGGGAGAACTGAAGCTTTCTTT
CASSLEEGRTEAFF
>few|TRBV27|NA|TRBJ1-2
TGTGCCAGCAGTTGGGGCCCGGGGGGAGGCTACACCTTC
CASSWGPGGGYTF